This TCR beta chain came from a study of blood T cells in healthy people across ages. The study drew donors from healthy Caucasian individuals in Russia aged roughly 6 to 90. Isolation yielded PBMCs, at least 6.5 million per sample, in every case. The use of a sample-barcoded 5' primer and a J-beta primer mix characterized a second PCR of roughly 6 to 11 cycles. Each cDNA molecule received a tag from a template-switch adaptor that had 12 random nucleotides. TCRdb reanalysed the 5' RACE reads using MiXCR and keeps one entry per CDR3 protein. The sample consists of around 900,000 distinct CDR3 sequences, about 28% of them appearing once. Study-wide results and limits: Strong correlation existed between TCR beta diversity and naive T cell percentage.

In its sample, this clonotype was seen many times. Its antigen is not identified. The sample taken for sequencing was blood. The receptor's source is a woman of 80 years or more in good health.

This CDR3 reads CASSQGGLGRNLQETQYF. CDR3 nucleotides: TGTGCCAGCAGCCAGGGGGGCCTGGGTCGAAACTTGCAAGAGACCCAGTACTTC. This rearrangement joins TRBV7-8 to TRBJ2-5; TRBD1 might be the D (7 bases). V dropped 5 bases and J dropped 2 bases, with 24 bases sitting between them. The germline CDR1 and CDR2 sequences are SGHVS and FQNEAQ. CDR3 length: 18 residues.